This T cell receptor (beta chain) was obtained from a study of control samples from healthy donors and cancer patients. Data came from immunoSEQ multiplex PCR; TCRdb stores just in-frame clones and leaves some out. The sample shows around 86,000 clones, around 90% of them seen only once. Germline CDR1 and CDR2: GTSNPN and SVGIG (reference sequence). The ends were cut back, 4 bases at V and 6 bases at J, with 12 bases in the middle. CDR3 length: 13 residues. This sequence originates from a woman aged 55-75 years with head and neck cancer. This chain joins TRBV30 and TRBJ2-2; D might be TRBD1 (5 bases). Sequencing was performed on PBMCs. As DNA, the CDR3 is TGTGCCTGGAATCCGTCAGGGCCCGGGGAGCTGTTTTTT. Encoded protein: CAWNPSGPGELFF. The full variable domain, its missing parts supplied by reference TRBV30 and TRBJ2-2, is SQTIHQWPATLVQPVGSPLSLECTVEGTSNPNLYWYRQAAGRGLQLLFYSVGIGQISSEVPQNLSASRPQDRQFILSSKKLLLSDSGFYLCAWNPSGPGELFFGEGSRLTVL.